This T cell receptor beta chain was recovered during a study of monozygotic twins with inflammatory bowel disease. Broader study findings: T cell subtypes that differed could not be told apart.

Turning to this clonotype: Its antigen is currently unknown.

Each TCR library consumed 3500 ng of total RNA. A 6-nucleotide sample barcode was carried by the UMIs, which template switching added. One entry per CDR3 protein, without DNA, is what TCRdb gives after re-calling the 5' RACE reads. The sample's table shows over 350,000 distinct CDR3 sequences. The CDR3 covers 17 residues. Germline values: CDR1 DFQATT, CDR2 SNEGSKA (reference sequence). The total RNA came straight from whole blood, and T cells were not sorted beforehand. The sequence derives from a human donor with ulcerative colitis or Crohn's disease, or a healthy co-twin of an affected twin (not recorded which). This chain connects TRBV20-1 to TRBJ2-1; TCRdb outputs TRBD1, but without DNA this stays unchecked. The sequenced material came from blood. The CDR3 loop reads CSARDPPQRRRYNEQFF.